These 3 T cell receptor beta chains were all obtained from the same sample, sequenced in a study of tumor-infiltrating lymphocytes in primary liver carcinoma. Bulk tissue was left unsorted, and RNA and DNA were co-extracted from 20-30 mg of it. Synthesis of TCR beta cDNA was carried out from 500 ng total RNA with a constant-region primer. Library construction for TCR beta comprised three nested multiplex PCR rounds performed with slightly modified ARM-PCR. In the first two PCR rounds, TRBV1-TRBV30 forward primers were paired with a C-beta reverse primer, and each round lasted approximately 10 cycles. TCRdb redid the calling of the multiplex PCR reads with MiXCR, one entry per CDR3 protein. Of approximately 120,000 distinct CDR3 sequences in the sample, 55% to 75% are singletons; the top ten hold about 8%. The sample comprised liver tumor tissue from sampling region 3. Subset given: tumor region T3, left-lateral pole. Source of these receptors: a woman in her sixties or seventies with primary liver carcinoma and hepatitis B virus infection.

With regard to this clonotype: This may be a read error: a much more frequent sequence differs by one nucleotide. The DNA of the CDR3 is TGTGCCATCAAGAGACTAATAGACACCGGGGAGCTGTTTTTT. Protein product: CAIKRLIDTGELFF. This sequence joins TRBV10-3 and TRBJ2-2, with a tentative D call TRBD2 (5 bases). CDR3 length: 14 residues. Germline CDR1 ENHRY, CDR2 SYGVKD. The germline V and J ends were trimmed by 7 bases and 3 bases, with 12 bases remaining between them.

The chain has TRBV28 and TRBJ2-1, with 10 bases identical to TRBD2. Germline values: CDR1 MDHEN, CDR2 SYDVKM. The CDR3 totals 15 residues. Trimming took 3 bases from V and 9 from J; bases not matched to a gene: 8. CDR3 in amino acids: CASSFGGLALSEQFF. The CDR3 DNA follows: TGTGCCAGCAGTTTCGGGGGACTAGCGTTGAGTGAGCAGTTCTTC.

With respect to this clonotype: The junction and the germline gene differ at one end; a read error may be behind it. The chain carries TRBV5-1 and TRBJ1-1; 8 bases match TRBD1. Germline CDR1 SGHRS, CDR2 YFSETQ. This CDR3 contains 15 residues. For the CDR3, the DNA is TGCGCCAGCAGCTTTCAGACAGGGGTGGATACTGAAACTTTCTTT. This sequence encodes CASSFQTGVDTETFF.